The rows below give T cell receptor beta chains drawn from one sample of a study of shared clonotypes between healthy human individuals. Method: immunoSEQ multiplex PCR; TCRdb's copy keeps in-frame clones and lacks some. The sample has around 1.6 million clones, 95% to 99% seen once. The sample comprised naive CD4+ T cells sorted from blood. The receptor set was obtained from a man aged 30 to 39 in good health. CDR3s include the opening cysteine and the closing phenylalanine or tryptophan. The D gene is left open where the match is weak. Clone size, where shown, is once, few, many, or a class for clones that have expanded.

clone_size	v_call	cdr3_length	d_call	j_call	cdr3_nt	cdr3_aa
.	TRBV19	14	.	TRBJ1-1	TGTGCCACCAGGGTGACAGGAACGAACACTGAAGCTTTCTTT	CATRVTGTNTEAFF
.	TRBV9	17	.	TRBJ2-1	TGTGCCAGCAGCCCTGAAAGGGGGACAACCGTTTACAATGAGCAGTTCTTC	CASSPERGTTVYNEQFF
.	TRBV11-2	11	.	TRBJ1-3	TGTGCCAGCAGCGCCGGAAACACCATATATTTT	CASSAGNTIYF
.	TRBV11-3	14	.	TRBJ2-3	TGTGCCAGCAGCTTAGAGGGCGGCACAGATACGCAGTATTTT	CASSLEGGTDTQYF
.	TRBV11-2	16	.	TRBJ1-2	TGTGCCAGCAGCGAGAGGACCGGCCCTTGGGACTATGGCTACACCTTC	CASSERTGPWDYGYTF
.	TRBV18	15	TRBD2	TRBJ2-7	TGTGCCAGCTCACCTCCGGGACTAGCGGGCTACGAGCAGTACTTC	CASSPPGLAGYEQYF
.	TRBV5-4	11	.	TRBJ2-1	TGTGCCAGCGGCAGGGGAACGGAGCAGTTCTTC	CASGRGTEQFF
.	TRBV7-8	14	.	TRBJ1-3	TGTGCCAGCAGTACGTCTTTTCAGGGGAACACCATATATTTT	CASSTSFQGNTIYF
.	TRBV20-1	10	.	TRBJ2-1	TGCAGTGCTGCTAGAGGCGAGCAGTTCTTC	CSAARGEQFF
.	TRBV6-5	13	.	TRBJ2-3	TGTGCCAGCAGTTACACGCGGACAGATACGCAGTATTTT	CASSYTRTDTQYF
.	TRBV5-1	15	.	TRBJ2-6	TGCGCCAGCAGCTTAACCGCCTCTGGGGCCAACGTCCTGACTTTC	CASSLTASGANVLTF
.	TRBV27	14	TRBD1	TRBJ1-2	TGTGCCAGCAGTTTCAGGGGGGCAGGTGTTGGCTACACCTTC	CASSFRGAGVGYTF
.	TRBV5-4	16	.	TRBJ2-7	TGTGCCAGCAGCTATCGAAAGATGACAGGTTCCTACGAGCAGTACTTC	CASSYRKMTGSYEQYF
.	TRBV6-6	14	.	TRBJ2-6	TGTGCCAGCCAGGTCCCATCTGGGGCCAACGTCCTGACTTTC	CASQVPSGANVLTF
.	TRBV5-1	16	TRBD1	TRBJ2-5	TGCGCCAGCAGCCCGGTCACCGGGACAGGGCTAGAGACCCAGTACTTC	CASSPVTGTGLETQYF
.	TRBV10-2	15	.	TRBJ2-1	TGCGCCAGCAGTGAGGTGGGGACGACTTTCAATGAGCAGTTCTTC	CASSEVGTTFNEQFF
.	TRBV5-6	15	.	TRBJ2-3	TGTGCCAGCAGCACGACAGCTCCCGGCACAGATACGCAGTATTTT	CASSTTAPGTDTQYF
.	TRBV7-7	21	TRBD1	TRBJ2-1	TGTGCCAGCAGCTTATTGATCCGTCGGGGTGCGGACAGGGATGCCGTTAATGAGCAGTTCTTC	CASSLLIRRGADRDAVNEQFF
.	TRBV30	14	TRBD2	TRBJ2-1	TGTGCCTGGTCCCCCGGGGGGGGGAACAATGAGCAGTTCTTC	CAWSPGGGNNEQFF
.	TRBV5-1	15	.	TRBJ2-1	TGCGCCAGCAGCTTGGCCAGCCGAGGACTCAATGAGCAGTTCTTC	CASSLASRGLNEQFF
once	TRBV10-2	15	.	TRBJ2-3	TGCGCCAGCAGTGTGAACGGGATGGGGACAGATACGCAGTATTTT	CASSVNGMGTDTQYF
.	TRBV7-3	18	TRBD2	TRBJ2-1	TGTGCCAGCAGCTTAACCCTAGCGGGAGGGCTTCCGAACAATGAGCAGTTCTTC	CASSLTLAGGLPNNEQFF
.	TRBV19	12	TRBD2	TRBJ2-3	TGTGCCGGGCTAGCGGTCACAGATACGCAGTATTTT	CAGLAVTDTQYF
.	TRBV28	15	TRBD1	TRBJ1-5	TGTGCCAGCAGTCGGGACAGGGGTATGGAACAGCCCCAGCATTTT	CASSRDRGMEQPQHF
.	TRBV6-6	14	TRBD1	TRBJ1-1	TGTGCCAGCAGTTACGCACAGGGGAAGAGAGAAGCTTTCTTT	CASSYAQGKREAFF